This T cell receptor (beta chain) is drawn from a study of neurological immune-mediated disorders. General study findings and limits: None of the CDR3 amino acid sequences of expanded clones recurred across subjects, suggesting private repertoires in all groups. The greatest TCR clonal expansion occurred in HTLV-1-associated myelopathy and the least in multiple sclerosis, which fell below healthy controls.

Germline assignment: CDR1 DFQATT and CDR2 SNEGSKA (reference sequence). The CDR3 loop spans 13 amino acids. Trimming removed 0 bases from V and 8 bases from J, with 10 bases in between. This clonotype was observed many times. Its target is not known. Each sequencing run yielded over 200 million TCR-beta sequences from 15-18 subjects. TCRdb fed the 5' RACE reads into MiXCR, producing one record per CDR3 protein. Of approximately 50,000 distinct CDR3 sequences in the sample, 10% are singletons; the top ten hold over 4%. Specimen: PBMCs. This rearrangement joins TRBV20-1 to TRBJ2-2; D gene unclear. The source is a man aged 70 or older with HTLV-1-associated myelopathy (HAM/TSP). As DNA, the CDR3 is TGCAGTGCTAGAGAAAGGCCCGTTGGGGAGCTGTTTTTT. Its protein is CSARERPVGELFF.